The clone carrying this T cell receptor (beta chain) was observed a handful of times. Its matching antigen is unknown. Every isolated RNA sample was fully reverse transcribed, so sequencing captured expressed TCRB transcripts. TCRdb's table, derived via immunoSEQ multiplex PCR, lists solely in-frame clones and lacks some. The sample lists 280,000 or so clones; around 16% were seen once. The CDR3 sequence is 12 residues long. Trimming removed 1 base at V and 7 bases at J, with 8 bases between. Germline V lookup: CDR1 MNHEY, CDR2 SMNVEV (reference sequence). These data originate in a study of beta chain features in type 1 diabetes. Study-wide results and limits: Type 1 diabetes patients showed a moderate but significant shortening of TCRB CDR3s in all four CD4+ subsets. The study found fewer insertions and more deletions at VDJ junctions in type 1 diabetes patients.

The rearrangement uses TRBV27 and TRBJ2-7; possibly TRBD2 for D (6 bases). The sequence came from a man younger than 35 with type 1 diabetes. Sequenced input: naive CD4+ T cells from blood. The CDR3 DNA follows: TGTGCCAGCAGTTTATACGCGGGGGAGCAGTACTTC. This translates into CASSLYAGEQYF.